This TCR beta chain was identified in a study of cytomegalovirus exposure and HLA in healthy donors. Donors consisted of healthy bone marrow donors. Germline lookup yields CDR1 SGHTA and CDR2 FQGTGA. This CDR3 is built from 18 residues. The V end lost 5 bases, the J end lost 0 bases, and 17 bases lay between the germline ends. Both 60 Vbeta primers and 13 Jbeta primers went into the PCR. The assay was immunoSEQ multiplex PCR, and TCRdb's table has in-frame clones only and misses some. The repertoire holds 150,000 to 200,000 clones, with around 62% as singletons. As regards this clone: Its target is unknown.

Study-wide findings and caveats: Later analysis identified several of the most significant clusters that appeared linked to common viral pathogens. In a later analysis, V- and J-gene trimming of beta chains associated with a DCLRE1C missense variant, replicated independently. Earlier analysis looked at TCR beta V segments, and most were productive about 87% or about 30% of the time.

The V gene is TRBV7-3, the J gene TRBJ2-6; the D gene is possibly TRBD1 (6 bases). The receptor comes from a man in his forties in good health and CMV-seronegative. The specimen sequenced was PBMCs. CDR3 region: CASSPQGIQGSGANVLTF. The CDR3 DNA is TGTGCCAGCAGCCCCCAAGGAATACAGGGCTCTGGGGCCAACGTCCTGACTTTC.